Below are 11 T cell receptor beta chains sequenced from a single sample in a study of regulatory T cells in long-lasting Graves disease. This sample's time point: newly diagnosed GD, antithyroid drugs for less than 3 months. From RNA extracted from PBMCs, the TCR library was made. With iRepertoire HTBI primers and Arm-PCR of CDR3 regions, TCR beta libraries were built. TCRdb reanalysed the multiplex PCR reads using MiXCR and keeps one entry per CDR3 protein. This table holds around 450,000 distinct CDR3 sequences, around 16% found once. This same sample was also taken into another study, of T cells in Graves' hyperthyroidism and ophthalmopathy.

The material sequenced was peripheral blood mononuclear cells (PBMCs), taken at new diagnosis, from a patient treated with antithyroid drugs. The receptors were gathered from a man aged 35-49 years with Graves disease.

With respect to this clonotype: This sequence may be a read error, since a much larger clone differs from it by one base. CDR3 bases: TGTGCCAGCATCCCCACGACAGGGATTGTCACTGAAGCTTTCTTT. Translating gives CASIPTTGIVTEAFF. The chain carries TRBV6-1 and TRBJ1-1, with 7 bases that match TRBD1. This CDR3 contains 15 residues. Germline V gene lookup returns CDR1 MNHNS and CDR2 SASEGT. V shed 7 bases and J 4 bases; nucleotides not matched to a gene: 12.

There are many counts of this clonotype. The J gene is TRBJ2-3, the V gene TRBV9; D uncertain. This CDR3 contains 13 residues. Trimming removed 0 bases at V and 1 base at J, with 3 bases between. Germline-derived CDR1 and CDR2 are SGDLS and YYNGEE. The CDR3 DNA follows: TGTGCCAGCAGCGTAGTTGGCACAGATACGCAGTATTTT. This sequence encodes CASSVVGTDTQYF.

Many counts were recorded for this clonotype. J is TRBJ2-1 and V is TRBV7-2; D is uncertain. The CDR3 contains 12 residues. The V end lost 1 base, the J end lost 9 bases, and 7 bases lay between the germline ends. CDR1 is SGHTA, CDR2 FQGNSA, per germline. The CDR3 here is CASSLGGLEQFF. CDR3 sequence (DNA): TGTGCCAGCAGCTTAGGAGGTCTTGAGCAGTTCTTC.

This clonotype was counted many times. The genes are TRBV2 and TRBJ2-7; TRBD1 or TRBD2 may be the D gene (5 bases each). CDR3 size: 15 residues. The germline gives CDR1 SNHLY, CDR2 FYNNEI. V dropped 6 bases and J dropped 3 bases, with 18 bases sitting between them. CDR3 sequence: CASRPPRDLHYEQYF. The DNA of the CDR3 is TGTGCCAGCAGACCCCCCCGGGACCTTCACTACGAGCAGTACTTC.

This clonotype was seen more than once but under ten times. The chain joins TRBV6-1 to TRBJ2-2, with D perhaps TRBD2 (6 bases). Looked up from germline, CDR1 is MNHNS and CDR2 is SASEGT. V lost 6 bases to trimming and J lost 6 bases, with 11 bases between them. This CDR3 comprises 13 residues. CDR3 sequence (DNA): TGTGCCAGCAGCCAGGGACTTGCCGGGGAGCTGTTTTTT. Translating gives CASSQGLAGELFF.

This clonotype was detected many times. The J gene is TRBJ2-2, the V gene TRBV11-2; the D gene is possibly TRBD2 (6 bases). The germline V and J ends were trimmed by 4 bases and 0 bases, with 12 bases remaining between them. CDR1 SGHAT and CDR2 FQNNGV come from the germline V gene. The CDR3 extends over 16 amino acids. The chain's CDR3 is CASSWRVGTNTGELFF. The DNA for the CDR3 is TGTGCCAGCAGCTGGAGGGTCGGGACGAACACCGGGGAGCTGTTTTTT.

The chain recombines TRBV10-2 with TRBJ2-2; 10 nucleotides align to TRBD2. Trimming at V came to 11 bases and at J to 4 bases, leaving 7 bases not matched to a gene. Germline CDR1 WSHSY, CDR2 SAAADI. The CDR3 is 14 residues long. CDR3 nucleotide sequence: TGCGCCGGCAAACCTAGCGGGAGCACCGGGGAGCTGTTTTTT. Its protein is CAGKPSGSTGELFF.

This rearrangement joins TRBV20-1 to TRBJ2-1; the match to TRBD2 covers 10 bases. J lost 6 bases, V lost 0 bases, and 11 bases had no gene match. Germline CDR1 and CDR2: DFQATT and SNEGSKA (reference sequence). The CDR3 has 17 amino acids. The CDR3 loop reads CSARDYSVGTSVNEQFF. CDR3 nucleotides: TGCAGTGCTAGAGACTATTCGGTCGGGACTAGCGTCAATGAGCAGTTCTTC.

The chain links TRBV7-2 to TRBJ2-7; maybe TRBD2 (6 bases). Trimming removed 1 base from V and 9 bases from J, with 25 bases in between. This CDR3 has 17 residues. The germline CDR1 and CDR2 sequences are SGHTA and FQGNSA. The DNA for the CDR3 is TGTGCCAGCAGCTTAGACGGCCAGGGCAGCGGGTGGGAAAGGCAGTACTTC. Residues: CASSLDGQGSGWERQYF.

A word on this clonotype: A much more abundant neighbour one base away suggests this may be a read error. The genes are TRBV2 and TRBJ2-1; 12 bases match TRBD2. CDR3 size: 17 residues. V lost 6 bases, J lost 5 bases, and 11 bases stayed unmatched. CDR1 is SNHLY and CDR2 is FYNNEI in the germline V gene. The CDR3, as DNA: TGTGCCAGCAGCCCGGGACTAGCGGGTAGAGGACACAATGAGCAGTTCTTC. As protein: CASSPGLAGRGHNEQFF.

A few counts support this clonotype. The genes are TRBV7-9 and TRBJ2-2, with 8 bases identical to TRBD2. Germline-derived CDR1 and CDR2 are SEHNR and FQNEAQ (reference sequence). The CDR3 contains 13 residues. V was clipped by 9 bases and J by 4 bases; unmatched bases: 4. The CDR3 DNA reads as TGTGCCAGGAGCGGGGGCCGCACCGGGGAGCTGTTTTTT. This translates into CARSGGRTGELFF.